Listed here are 32 T cell receptor beta chains from one sample, sequenced in a study of T cell changes during pregnancy in multiple sclerosis. The data were produced by immunoSEQ multiplex PCR, yet TCRdb's version contains in-frame clones alone and is incomplete. The repertoire holds under 110,000 clones, with about 90% as singletons. The material sequenced was peripheral blood, taken before pregnancy. Source of these receptors: a female donor with multiple sclerosis, enrolled in a pregnancy study.

The chain combines TRBV13 with TRBJ2-3; 7 bases are a match to TRBD2. Germline loops: CDR1 PRHDT, CDR2 FYEKMQ (reference sequence). Trimming at V came to 5 bases and at J to 0 bases, leaving 14 bases not matched to a gene. This CDR3 is built from 18 residues. This CDR3 is CASSPLREVISSTDTQYF. The CDR3 DNA reads as TGTGCCAGCAGCCCCCTCCGGGAGGTAATCTCTAGCACAGATACGCAGTATTTT.

V and J are TRBV11-3 and TRBJ1-2; D may be TRBD1 (5 bases). The CDR3 totals 16 residues. Per germline, CDR1 SGHNT and CDR2 YENEEA. Trimming took off 1 base at V and 4 bases at J, with 16 bases between the two ends. CDR3 nucleotides: TGTGCCAGCAGCTTAGGCCGGGGACGGGGGAGCTATGGCTACACCTTC. This gives the protein CASSLGRGRGSYGYTF.

The rearrangement uses TRBV9 and TRBJ2-5, with 13 positions matching TRBD2. Losses at the gene ends were 0 bases for V and 6 bases for J; bases not matched to a gene: 8. Germline CDR1 reads SGDLS; CDR2 reads YYNGEE. CDR3 length: 17 residues. The DNA for the CDR3 is TGTGCCAGCAGCGTAGCTGTCGGACTAGCGGGAGCACAGACCCAGTACTTC. It encodes CASSVAVGLAGAQTQYF. Full variable domain (outside the CDR3, taken from reference TRBV9 and TRBJ2-5): DSGVTQTPKHLITATGQRVTLRCSPRSGDLSVYWYQQSLDQGLQFLIQYYNGEERAKGNILERFSAQQFPDLHSELNLSSLELGDSALYFCASSVAVGLAGAQTQYFGPGTRLLVL.

In this sample, this clone turned up a few times. The chain uses TRBV6-5 and TRBJ1-4, with TRBD1 identical over 7 bases. The CDR3 consists of 15 residues. Germline trimming cut 2 bases from V and 10 bases from J; bases unmatched to any gene: 10. The germline CDR1 and CDR2 sequences are MNHEY and SVGAGI. The CDR3 spells CASSYEGTAFGKLFF. CDR3 coding DNA: TGTGCCAGCAGTTACGAGGGGACAGCTTTCGGAAAACTGTTTTTT.

The rearrangement links TRBV5-4 to TRBJ1-2, with TRBD1 matching 8 bases. The CDR3 is made up of 15 amino acids. From germline, CDR1 is SGHNT and CDR2 YYREEE (reference sequence). V lost 4 bases to trimming and J lost 4 bases; unmatched junction nucleotides: 9. DNA of the CDR3: TGTGCCAGCAGCCCCGCGACAGGGGCGGGCTATGGCTACACCTTC. This translates into CASSPATGAGYGYTF.

The count of this clone is one. The chain recombines TRBV6-5 with TRBJ2-1; a weak D match, TRBD1 (5 bases). V was clipped by 8 bases and J by 10 bases, with 21 bases between them. The CDR3 totals 14 residues. In germline, CDR1 is MNHEY, CDR2 SVGAGI. The CDR3 nucleotides are TGTGCCAGCCAAAAAAACTCAGGGTTAGGCGAGCAGTTCTTC. Protein: CASQKNSGLGEQFF.

The chain joins TRBV6-6 to TRBJ2-7; the match to TRBD1 covers 9 bases. V dropped 5 bases and J dropped 6; count of bases not matched to a gene: 8. Germline assignment: CDR1 MNHNY and CDR2 SVGAGI (reference sequence). This CDR3 has 14 residues. The DNA of the CDR3 is TGTGCCAGCAGTAGGACAGGGGCTTTAGGCGAGCAGTACTTC. The encoded protein is CASSRTGALGEQYF.

V is TRBV7-3 and J is TRBJ2-1; a possible D gene is TRBD1 (5 bases). The V and J ends lost 5 bases and 9 bases respectively, with 17 bases between them. Germline CDR1 reads SGHTA; CDR2 reads FQGTGA. The CDR3 spans 14 residues. Here the CDR3 reads CASSTRPDRGEQFF. CDR3 nucleotides: TGTGCCAGCAGCACCCGCCCCGATAGGGGTGAGCAGTTCTTC.

The chain recombines TRBV7-9 with TRBJ2-1; D is ambiguous. Germline V gene data show CDR1 as SEHNR and CDR2 as FQNEAQ (reference sequence). V lost 1 base, J lost 0 bases, and 7 bases lay in between. The CDR3 has 15 amino acids. The CDR3 protein is CASSLVESSYNEQFF. The CDR3 bases are TGTGCCAGCAGCTTAGTAGAGAGCTCCTACAATGAGCAGTTCTTC.

This chain joins TRBV28 and TRBJ2-1; tentatively, D is TRBD2 (7 bases). V dropped 7 bases and J dropped 0 bases, with 13 bases sitting between them. Germline V gene data show CDR1 as MDHEN and CDR2 as SYDVKM. This CDR3 has 15 amino acids. The CDR3 here is CASTGGGSSYNEQFF. The CDR3 nucleotides are TGTGCCAGCACGGGGGGCGGGAGCTCCTACAATGAGCAGTTCTTC.

The V gene is TRBV15, the J gene TRBJ1-4, with a weak D call TRBD1 (5 bases). The CDR3 spans 16 residues. Per germline, CDR1 LNHNV and CDR2 YYDKDF (reference sequence). V was cut by 0 bases and J by 4 bases, with 12 bases left in between. CDR3 nucleotides: TGTGCCACCAGCAGAGATACGGGACTTCTTAATGAAAAACTGTTTTTT. Amino acids: CATSRDTGLLNEKLFF. Supplemented by reference TRBV15 and TRBJ1-4, the full variable domain reads DAMVIQNPRYQVTQFGKPVTLSCSQTLNHNVMYWYQQKSSQAPKLLFHYYDKDFNNEADTPDNFQSRRPNTSFCFLDIRSPGLGDTAMYLCATSRDTGLLNEKLFFGSGTQLSVL.

This chain joins TRBV28 and TRBJ1-3; 7 bases are shared with TRBD1. The CDR3 loop spans 16 amino acids. Germline trimming cut 3 bases from V and 0 bases from J; bases unmatched to any gene: 5. In germline, CDR1 is MDHEN, CDR2 SYDVKM. CDR3 region: CASSLGQLASGNTIYF. The CDR3 DNA is TGTGCCAGCAGTTTGGGACAGCTCGCCTCTGGAAACACCATATATTTT.

This chain connects TRBV5-4 to TRBJ2-7; TRBD2 matches 10 bases. Trimming removed 0 bases from V and 3 bases from J; junction bases left unmatched: 3. The CDR3 totals 15 residues. The germline CDR1 and CDR2 sequences are SGHNT and YYREEE (reference sequence). The CDR3 nucleotides read TGTGCCAGCAGCTTGGAGGCTAGCGGGAGCTACGAGCAGTACTTC. Translated: CASSLEASGSYEQYF. The whole variable domain, filled in from reference TRBV5-4 and TRBJ2-7, reads ETGVTQSPTHLIKTRGQQVTLRCSSQSGHNTVSWYQQALGQGPQFIFQYYREEENGRGNFPPRFSGLQFPNYSSELNVNALELDDSALYLCASSLEASGSYEQYFGPGTRLTVT.

V gene TRBV7-9 combines with J gene TRBJ1-3, with D hard to call. Germline CDR1 SEHNR, CDR2 FQNEAQ (reference sequence). This CDR3 is built from 12 residues. The V and J ends lost 5 bases and 8 bases respectively, with 10 bases between them. CDR3 in DNA: TGTGCCAGCAGCCATTCGCCAGACACCATATATTTT. This codes for CASSHSPDTIYF. The variable domain in full, with the rest retrieved from reference TRBV7-9 and TRBJ1-3, is DTGVSQNPRHKITKRGQNVTFRCDPISEHNRLYWYRQTLGQGPEFLTYFQNEAQLEKSRLLSDRFSAERPKGSFSTLEIQRTEQGDSAMYLCASSHSPDTIYFGEGSWLTVV.

The CDR3: CASSLKRGFYEQYF. CDR3 bases: TGCGCCAGCAGCTTAAAACGGGGTTTCTACGAGCAGTACTTC. J is TRBJ2-7 and V is TRBV5-1; D is perhaps TRBD2 (5 bases). Per germline, CDR1 SGHRS and CDR2 YFSETQ. This CDR3 spans 14 amino acids. The V end was cut by 2 bases, the J end by 3 bases, with 12 bases between.

This clone has only a few counts. CDR3 amino acids: CSARGGTVTEAFF. CDR3 DNA: TGCAGCGCCCGGGGAGGTACAGTCACTGAAGCTTTCTTT. V and J are TRBV29-1 and TRBJ1-1; the D is unclear. V gave up 7 bases and J gave up 4 bases, with 16 bases separating them. CDR3 length: 13 residues. CDR1 and CDR2 (germline): SQVTM, ANQGSEA.

The chain employs TRBV7-8 and TRBJ2-7; a weak D match, TRBD1 (5 bases). The CDR3 totals 15 residues. Germline-derived CDR1 and CDR2 are SGHVS and FQNEAQ. The V end lost 5 bases, the J end lost 0 bases, and 14 bases lay between the germline ends. The CDR3 here is CASSPRGRSSYEQYF. As DNA, the CDR3 is TGTGCCAGCAGCCCTAGGGGTAGGAGCTCCTACGAGCAGTACTTC.

This sequence joins TRBV5-1 and TRBJ2-1, with a weak D call TRBD2 (6 bases). Trimming took 3 bases from V and 5 from J, leaving 9 bases between them. The CDR3 runs to 13 residues. The germline CDR1 and CDR2 sequences are SGHRS and YFSETQ. This CDR3 reads CASSSGLNNEQFF. In DNA, the CDR3 is TGCGCCAGCAGCTCGGGACTGAACAATGAGCAGTTCTTC. The whole variable domain, filled in from reference TRBV5-1 and TRBJ2-1, reads KAGVTQTPRYLIKTRGQQVTLSCSPISGHRSVSWYQQTPGQGLQFLFEYFSETQRNKGNFPGRFSGRQFSNSRSEMNVSTLELGDSALYLCASSSGLNNEQFFGPGTRLTVL.

The chain combines TRBV28 with TRBJ2-1, with 7 bases identical to TRBD1. The CDR3 contains 15 residues. V was clipped by 2 bases and J by 6 bases; unmatched bases: 7. The V gene's germline CDR1 is MDHEN and CDR2 SYDVKM. In DNA form, the CDR3 reads TGTGCCAGCAGTTTAGGGCAGGGGGATAGCAATGAGCAGTTCTTC. Translating it yields CASSLGQGDSNEQFF.

The rearrangement joins TRBV5-1 to TRBJ2-7; 7 nucleotides line up with TRBD1. The CDR3 contains 13 residues. Per the germline V gene, CDR1 is SGHRS and CDR2 is YFSETQ. V was clipped by 0 bases and J by 6 bases; unmatched bases: 3. The CDR3 nucleotides are TGCGCCAGCAGCTTGGGGGACAGAGGCGAGCAGTACTTC. Its protein is CASSLGDRGEQYF.

This clone was seen once. The rearrangement links TRBV15 to TRBJ2-1; 13 nucleotides match TRBD2. The V gene's germline CDR1 is LNHNV and CDR2 YYDKDF (reference sequence). The CDR3 loop spans 16 amino acids. V shed 1 base, J shed 9 bases, and the junction held 6 bases outside the gene matches. The CDR3 nucleotides read TGTGCCACCAGCAGAGGTGGACTAGCGGGAGCGGGTGAGCAGTTCTTC. Its protein is CATSRGGLAGAGEQFF. Full variable domain (outside the CDR3, taken from reference TRBV15 and TRBJ2-1): DAMVIQNPRYQVTQFGKPVTLSCSQTLNHNVMYWYQQKSSQAPKLLFHYYDKDFNNEADTPDNFQSRRPNTSFCFLDIRSPGLGDTAMYLCATSRGGLAGAGEQFFGPGTRLTVL.

The V and J genes are TRBV6-6 and TRBJ2-4; a possible D gene is TRBD2 (6 bases). Trimming cost V 4 bases and J 4 bases, with 11 bases left between them. The CDR3 has 14 amino acids. The germline V gene encodes CDR1 MNHNY and CDR2 SVGAGI (reference sequence). CDR3 loop: CASSSGSSKNIQYF. The CDR3 region has the DNA TGTGCCAGCAGTTCCGGGAGTTCGAAAAACATTCAGTACTTC.

The chain recombines TRBV5-1 with TRBJ2-2; D is uncertain. Per germline, CDR1 SGHRS and CDR2 YFSETQ. The length of the CDR3 is 16 residues. V was shortened by 0 bases and J by 3 bases, with 12 bases between the two germline ends. The DNA of the CDR3 is TGCGCCAGCAGCTTGGGGAGATCTTCGGACACCGGGGAGCTGTTTTTT. Amino acid sequence: CASSLGRSSDTGELFF.

The rearrangement uses TRBV4-3 and TRBJ2-1; D possibly corresponds to TRBD2 (6 bases). Germline CDR1 is LGHNA and CDR2 is YSLEER. This CDR3 is built from 17 residues. The V end lost 0 bases, the J end lost 5 bases, and 17 bases lay between the germline ends. DNA of the CDR3: TGCGCCAGCAGCCAAGATGGCTGGGCTGGGGGGAACAATGAGCAGTTCTTC. It is translated as CASSQDGWAGGNNEQFF.

This chain connects TRBV6-1 to TRBJ2-1; a weak D match, TRBD1 (6 bases). Trimming stripped 5 bases from V and 2 bases from J, with 10 bases between. The CDR3 spans 14 residues. Germline loops: CDR1 MNHNS, CDR2 SASEGT. The CDR3 region has the DNA TGTGCCAGCAGTCCCGACAGGACCTACAATGAGCAGTTCTTC. Residues: CASSPDRTYNEQFF.

The chain links TRBV6-5 to TRBJ2-1, with TRBD2 matching over 8 bases. V shed 6 bases and J 6 bases; nucleotides not matched to a gene: 4. This CDR3 comprises 13 residues. From germline, CDR1 is MNHEY and CDR2 SVGAGI. The chain's CDR3 is CASRRSGGNEQFF. In DNA form, the CDR3 reads TGTGCCAGCAGACGCAGCGGGGGCAATGAGCAGTTCTTC.

This clone was detected once. The rearrangement joins TRBV6-1 to TRBJ2-3; 8 positions match TRBD2. J lost 1 base, V lost 5 bases, and 5 bases had no gene match. CDR3 length equals 15 residues. The germline CDR1 and CDR2 sequences are MNHNS and SASEGT. The CDR3: CASSTAGAGTDTQYF. The CDR3 nucleotides read TGTGCCAGCAGTACAGCGGGAGCTGGCACAGATACGCAGTATTTT.

V gene TRBV7-9 combines with J gene TRBJ1-1, with 7 positions matching TRBD1. The junction had 1 base not matched to a gene; V was cut back by 4 bases and J by 8 bases. Germline CDR1 SEHNR, CDR2 FQNEAQ (reference sequence). This CDR3 has 11 residues. The CDR3 DNA is TGTGCCAGCAGCTGGGGACAGGAAGCTTTCTTT. This gives the protein CASSWGQEAFF.

The V gene is TRBV6-1, the J gene TRBJ1-1; D is unclear. Germline V gene data show CDR1 as MNHNS and CDR2 as SASEGT. V was clipped by 2 bases and J by 1 base, with 5 bases between them. The CDR3 length is 13 residues. The CDR3 protein is CASSERENTEAFF. In nucleotides, the CDR3 is TGTGCCAGCAGTGAACGGGAGAACACTGAAGCTTTCTTT.

The CDR3 here is CASSHSMNTEAFF. CDR3 in DNA: TGTGCCAGCAGCCACAGCATGAACACTGAAGCTTTCTTT. The V call is TRBV7-3, the J call TRBJ1-1, with D hard to call. Germline V gives CDR1 SGHTA, CDR2 FQGTGA. The CDR3 spans 13 residues. V was pared by 5 bases and J by 0 bases, with 7 bases between.

This CDR3 reads CASSNHKNTEAFF. DNA of the CDR3: TGTGCCAGTTCCAACCACAAGAACACTGAAGCTTTCTTT. J is TRBJ1-1 and V is TRBV19, with no clear D. Germline CDR1 and CDR2: LNHDA and SQIVND (reference sequence). The V gene lost 8 bases and the J gene lost 1 base, with 11 bases spanning the gap. CDR3 length: 13 residues.

This clone has just one count. The chain combines TRBV4-3 with TRBJ2-5; tentatively, D is TRBD1 (6 bases). The CDR3 contains 13 residues. The V end lost 4 bases, the J end lost 4 bases, and 10 bases lay between the germline ends. The germline V gene encodes CDR1 LGHNA and CDR2 YSLEER. CDR3 DNA sequence: TGCGCCAGCAGCCGCGGCAGGGGAGAGACCCAGTACTTC. Residues: CASSRGRGETQYF.